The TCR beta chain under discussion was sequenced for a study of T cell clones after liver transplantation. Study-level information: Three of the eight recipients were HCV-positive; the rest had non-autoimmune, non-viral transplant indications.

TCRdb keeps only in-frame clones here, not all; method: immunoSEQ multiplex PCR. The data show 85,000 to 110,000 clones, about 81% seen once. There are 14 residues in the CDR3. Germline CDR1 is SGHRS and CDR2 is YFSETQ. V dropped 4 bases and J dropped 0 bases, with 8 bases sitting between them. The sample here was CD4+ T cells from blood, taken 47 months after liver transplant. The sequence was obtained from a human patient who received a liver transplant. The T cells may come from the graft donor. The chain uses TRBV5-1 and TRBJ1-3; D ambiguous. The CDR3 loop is CASSPTLSGNTIYF. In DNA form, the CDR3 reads TGCGCCAGCAGCCCGACACTCTCTGGAAACACCATATATTTT.